This T cell receptor (beta chain) was sequenced for a study of blood T cell repertoires in COVID-19. Whole-study context: Sources were T cells, B-cell-depleted T cells, or PBMCs; the material itself was cDNA or gDNA.

This CDR3 has 16 amino acids. V was clipped by 4 bases and J by 0 bases, with 10 bases between them. The germline gives CDR1 MNHEY, CDR2 SMNVEV (reference sequence). Sequenced by immunoSEQ multiplex PCR; TCRdb stores in-frame clones only, minus some. Counted here are roughly 100,000 clones, about 78% occurring once; the ten biggest clones make up about 9%. The chain employs TRBV27 and TRBJ1-6, with D possibly matching TRBD1 (5 bases). The sample taken for sequencing was peripheral blood. The TCR originated in a man in his sixties with active or convalescent COVID-19. DNA for the CDR3: TGTGCCAGCAGTTCAGGGCCGCTCTCCTATAATTCACCCCTCCACTTT. Its translation is CASSSGPLSYNSPLHF.